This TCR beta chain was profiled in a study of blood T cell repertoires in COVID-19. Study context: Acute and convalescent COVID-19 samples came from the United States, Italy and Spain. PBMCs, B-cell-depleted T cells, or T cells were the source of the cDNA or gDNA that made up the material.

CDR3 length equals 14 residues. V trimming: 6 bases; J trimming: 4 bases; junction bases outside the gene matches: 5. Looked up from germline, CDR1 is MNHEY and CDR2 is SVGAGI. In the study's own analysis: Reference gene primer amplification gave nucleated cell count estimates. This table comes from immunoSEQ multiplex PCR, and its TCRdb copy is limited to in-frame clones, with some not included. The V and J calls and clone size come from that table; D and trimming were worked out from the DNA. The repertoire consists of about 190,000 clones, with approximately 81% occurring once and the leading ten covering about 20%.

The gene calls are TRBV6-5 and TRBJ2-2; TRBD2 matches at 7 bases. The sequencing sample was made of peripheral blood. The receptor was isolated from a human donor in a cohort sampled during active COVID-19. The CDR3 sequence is CASRTSGITGELFF. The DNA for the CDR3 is TGTGCCAGCAGGACAAGCGGGATCACCGGGGAGCTGTTTTTT.